Following are 27 T cell receptor beta chains from one sample sequenced in a study of shared clonotypes between healthy human individuals. TCRdb's copy holds only in-frame clones and misses some; the assay was immunoSEQ multiplex PCR. The sample contains about 2.1 million clones, 90% to 95% of which appear only once. Naive CD8 isolation took CD45RO-negative cells positively selected for CCR7 and excluded terminally differentiated effector memory CD45RA+ cells. Specimen: naive CD8+ T cells from PBMCs. Every receptor here comes from a man aged 18 to 29 in good health. Some clones in this sample may be carry-over from other donors' samples.

In its sample, this clone was seen once. This chain joins TRBV14 and TRBJ2-5; 10 bases align to TRBD2. Trimming cost V 1 base and J 5 bases; bases outside gene matches: 13. Germline V gives CDR1 SGHDN, CDR2 FVKESK. The CDR3 loop spans 18 amino acids. The CDR3 DNA reads as TGTGCCAGCAGCCAAGCCCGGGGAAGCGGGAGGGCCGGGGAGACCCAGTACTTC. Protein: CASSQARGSGRAGETQYF.

Comments on this clone: This CDR3 is also generated by other DNA sequences in the sample. This chain connects TRBV30 to TRBJ1-2; TRBD1 might be the D (6 bases). CDR1 is GTSNPN, CDR2 SVGIG, per germline (reference sequence). The CDR3 extends over 12 amino acids. V lost 5 bases and J 4 bases, leaving 11 bases between the germline ends. CDR3 nucleotides: TGTGCCTGGGTACAGGGATTCTATGGCTACACCTTC. As protein: CAWVQGFYGYTF.

The V gene is TRBV5-1, the J gene TRBJ2-7, with D perhaps TRBD1 or TRBD2 (5 bases each). The V gene's germline CDR1 is SGHRS and CDR2 YFSETQ. The V gene lost 3 bases and the J gene lost 1 base, with 8 bases spanning the gap. CDR3 size: 13 residues. The CDR3 spells CASSSGASYEQYF. The CDR3 nucleotides are TGCGCCAGCAGCTCCGGGGCTTCCTACGAGCAGTACTTC. The full variable domain, completed using reference TRBV5-1 and TRBJ2-7, is KAGVTQTPRYLIKTRGQQVTLSCSPISGHRSVSWYQQTPGQGLQFLFEYFSETQRNKGNFPGRFSGRQFSNSRSEMNVSTLELGDSALYLCASSSGASYEQYFGPGTRLTVT.

V usage is TRBV6-5 and J usage is TRBJ2-5, with TRBD1 matching 10 bases. Germline V gene data show CDR1 as MNHEY and CDR2 as SVGAGI. The CDR3 is 14 amino acids. The V segment lost 5 bases and the J segment 6 bases; nucleotides outside the gene matches: 6. This chain's CDR3 is CASSPRDRGQTQYF. The DNA for the CDR3 is TGTGCCAGCAGTCCCAGGGACAGGGGACAGACCCAGTACTTC.

The chain has TRBV12-1 and TRBJ1-2. TRBV12-1 is noted as a pseudogene. The CDR3 sequence is 15 residues long. The CDR3 spells CASIPIREINYGYTF. The CDR3 DNA sequence: TGTGCCAGCATTCCGATTCGTGAGATCAACTATGGCTACACCTTC.

The V gene is TRBV15, the J gene TRBJ2-1; the D gene is possibly TRBD2 (6 bases). V shed 0 bases and J shed 6 bases, with 12 bases lying between them. Looked up from germline, CDR1 is LNHNV and CDR2 is YYDKDF (reference sequence). This CDR3 spans 15 amino acids. The CDR3: CATSREGGNANEQFF. CDR3 bases: TGTGCCACCAGCAGAGAGGGCGGGAACGCCAATGAGCAGTTCTTC.

The rearrangement links TRBV13 to TRBJ1-3, with 8 bases fitting TRBD1. Per germline, CDR1 PRHDT and CDR2 FYEKMQ (reference sequence). The J segment lost 0 bases and the V segment lost 5 bases, leaving 9 bases of the junction unmatched. CDR3 length: 17 residues. In DNA form, the CDR3 reads TGTGCCAGCAGCCCCGGACAGGGCGCACTCTCTGGAAACACCATATATTTT. It is translated as CASSPGQGALSGNTIYF.

The rearrangement links TRBV10-1 to TRBJ2-7, with D perhaps TRBD1 (6 bases). Between the trimmed V and J ends, which lost 5 bases and 1 base, there was a span of 9 bases. The germline gives CDR1 WNHNN, CDR2 SYGVQD (reference sequence). The CDR3 runs to 13 residues. For the CDR3, the DNA is TGCGCCAGCAGTAGGACAGCATCCTACGAGCAGTACTTC. Protein: CASSRTASYEQYF.

V usage is TRBV5-1 and J usage is TRBJ2-5; 7 positions match TRBD2. Unmatched junction bases numbered 12, after V lost 8 bases and J lost 2 bases. The germline V gene encodes CDR1 SGHRS and CDR2 YFSETQ. CDR3 length: 15 residues. The CDR3 here is CASSPTKAGQETQYF. CDR3 DNA sequence: TGCGCCAGTAGCCCGACTAAAGCGGGACAAGAGACCCAGTACTTC.

The rearrangement links TRBV7-3 to TRBJ2-7; the match to TRBD1 covers 9 bases. The CDR3 has 14 residues. Trimming took 0 bases from V and 6 from J; bases not matched to a gene: 3. Germline V CDR1 and CDR2: SGHTA, FQGTGA. This CDR3 reads CASSLTTGGVEQYF. In DNA form, the CDR3 reads TGTGCCAGCAGCTTAACGACAGGGGGAGTCGAGCAGTACTTC.

The rearrangement uses TRBV28 and TRBJ2-3, with 7 bases that match TRBD1. Trimming took 3 bases from V and 2 from J; bases not matched to a gene: 5. The CDR3 contains 15 residues. Germline CDR1 is MDHEN and CDR2 is SYDVKM. CDR3: CASSFRDSYTDTQYF. The CDR3 bases are TGTGCCAGCAGTTTCCGGGACAGCTACACAGATACGCAGTATTTT.

This CDR3 is CASSLGDRHGDEQYF. The CDR3 DNA sequence: TGTGCCAGCAGCTTGGGGGACCGGCATGGAGACGAGCAGTACTTC. V usage is TRBV5-4 and J usage is TRBJ2-7; possibly TRBD1 or TRBD2 for D (5 bases each). The V end was cut by 0 bases, the J end by 5 bases, with 15 bases between. Germline CDR1 reads SGHNT; CDR2 reads YYREEE (reference sequence). This CDR3 has 15 residues.

The chain is built from TRBV27 and TRBJ2-7; possibly TRBD1 or TRBD2 for D (5 bases each). This CDR3 comprises 16 residues. Trimming took 5 bases from V and 5 from J, leaving 22 bases between them. Germline loops: CDR1 MNHEY, CDR2 SMNVEV (reference sequence). The CDR3 DNA reads as TGTGCCAGCAGTCTCTTGGGACCGGCGGTTATCCACGAGCAGTACTTC. This translates into CASSLLGPAVIHEQYF.

The chain joins TRBV29-1 to TRBJ2-1; 8 nucleotides match TRBD1. The germline V gene encodes CDR1 SQVTM and CDR2 ANQGSEA. Losses at the gene ends were 3 bases for V and 9 bases for J; bases not matched to a gene: 4. This CDR3 region has 12 residues. The CDR3: CSVDPDRVEQFF. CDR3 nucleotide sequence: TGCAGCGTTGATCCGGACAGGGTTGAGCAGTTCTTC.

This clone was counted a single time. The chain is built from TRBV2 and TRBJ2-7; the D call may be TRBD1 or TRBD2 (5 bases each). V was clipped by 8 bases and J by 2 bases, with 16 bases between them. CDR1 is SNHLY and CDR2 is FYNNEI in the germline V gene. CDR3 length: 14 residues. CDR3 residues: CASGPGRTTYEQYF. CDR3 nucleotide sequence: TGTGCCAGCGGTCCGGGACGGACCACCTACGAGCAGTACTTC. The full variable domain, rest sourced from reference TRBV2 and TRBJ2-7, is EPEVTQTPSHQVTQMGQEVILRCVPISNHLYFYWYRQILGQKVEFLVSFYNNEISEKSEIFDDQFSVERPDGSNFTLKIRSTKLEDSAMYFCASGPGRTTYEQYFGPGTRLTVT.

The V call is TRBV2, the J call TRBJ2-3; D is possibly TRBD2 (6 bases). Germline V CDR1 and CDR2: SNHLY, FYNNEI. This CDR3 contains 17 residues. Trimming cost V 5 bases and J 2 bases, with 20 bases left between them. CDR3: CASSLDPRREDTDTQYF. CDR3 nucleotide sequence: TGTGCCAGCAGTTTGGACCCGAGGAGGGAGGACACAGATACGCAGTATTTT.

This clone was observed once. The genes are TRBV28 and TRBJ2-5; no definite D call. The CDR3 is made up of 13 amino acids. V lost 6 bases, J lost 7 bases, and 15 bases lay in between. In germline, CDR1 is MDHEN, CDR2 SYDVKM. CDR3 protein: CASSPVSLGTQYF. The CDR3 DNA reads as TGTGCCAGCAGCCCCGTTTCCTTGGGGACCCAGTACTTC.

The chain couples TRBV13 to TRBJ2-7, with 9 bases fitting TRBD2. This CDR3 is built from 17 residues. With 1 base clipped from V and 1 base from J, the junction kept 8 bases outside the gene matches. Per the germline V gene, CDR1 is PRHDT and CDR2 is FYEKMQ (reference sequence). In nucleotides, the CDR3 is TGTGCCAGCAGCTTAGTGAGTGGGCGGGAGGGTTCCTACGAGCAGTACTTC. Protein sequence: CASSLVSGREGSYEQYF.

The chain links TRBV6-6 to TRBJ2-5; 10 bases align to TRBD2. After removal of 6 bases from V and 5 bases from J, the junction contained 9 bases not matched to a gene. Germline lookup yields CDR1 MNHNY and CDR2 SVGAGI (reference sequence). This CDR3 is 15 amino acids long. CDR3 amino acids: CASSPLAGARETQYF. CDR3 sequence (DNA): TGTGCCAGCAGCCCCCTAGCGGGAGCCCGGGAGACCCAGTACTTC.

The chain couples TRBV4-2 to TRBJ1-1; tentatively, D is TRBD1 (5 bases). The CDR3 consists of 14 residues. Germline V lookup: CDR1 LGHNA, CDR2 YNFKEQ. V was trimmed by 5 bases and J by 1 base, leaving 11 bases between them. In DNA, the CDR3 is TGTGCCAGCAGCTTCGGGACGGCGAACACTGAAGCTTTCTTT. It translates to CASSFGTANTEAFF.

This clone has only one observation. The rearrangement links TRBV12-5 to TRBJ2-5; D ambiguous. CDR1 and CDR2 (germline): LGHNT, FRNRAP. The CDR3 has 13 residues. The V end lost 3 bases, the J end lost 5 bases, and 10 bases lay between the germline ends. The CDR3 coding sequence is TGTGCTAGTGGTTTCCGGGCCGGGGAGACCCAGTACTTC. This codes for CASGFRAGETQYF.

The chain has TRBV7-3 and TRBJ2-1, with TRBD2 identical over 7 bases. The germline V gene encodes CDR1 SGHTA and CDR2 FQGTGA. The CDR3 is 15 amino acids. J was trimmed by 8 bases and V by 5 bases; bases with no gene match: 12. CDR3 coding DNA: TGTGCCAGCAGCCTGGGGACTACCTCTCGGGATGAGCAGTTCTTC. Translation gives CASSLGTTSRDEQFF.

This clone showed up just a few times. V and J are TRBV6-4 and TRBJ1-2; no clear D. Germline V CDR1 and CDR2: MRHNA, SNTAGT. The CDR3 has 13 amino acids. Trimming removed 9 bases from V and 2 bases from J, with 13 bases in between. The CDR3 is CARRTPVNYGYTF. The CDR3 bases are TGTGCCAGAAGGACCCCGGTCAACTATGGCTACACCTTC.

Only one count was recorded for this clone. This sequence joins TRBV28 and TRBJ2-1, with 8 bases matching TRBD1. V lost 4 bases and J lost 4; bases outside the gene matches: 6. Germline CDR1 reads MDHEN; CDR2 reads SYDVKM. The CDR3 is made up of 15 amino acids. The DNA for the CDR3 is TGTGCCAGCAGTTACGGACAGGGCCCGTACAATGAGCAGTTCTTC. The encoded protein is CASSYGQGPYNEQFF. The entire variable domain, with the rest obtained from reference TRBV28 and TRBJ2-1, is as follows: DVKVTQSSRYLVKRTGEKVFLECVQDMDHENMFWYRQDPGLGLRLIYFSYDVKMKEKGDIPEGYSVSREKKERFSLILESASTNQTSMYLCASSYGQGPYNEQFFGPGTRLTVL.

The chain links TRBV19 to TRBJ2-1; 11 bases are a match to TRBD2. Losses at the gene ends were 5 bases for V and 6 bases for J; bases not matched to a gene: 6. CDR1 is LNHDA and CDR2 is SQIVND in the germline V gene (reference sequence). The CDR3 length is 15 residues. CDR3 nucleotide sequence: TGTGCCAGTAGTCCCACTAGCGGGAGCGTCAATGAGCAGTTCTTC. Translated: CASSPTSGSVNEQFF.

The chain couples TRBV27 to TRBJ1-5; possible D gene TRBD1, 5 bases. CDR3 length: 15 amino acids. Germline V gene sequence: CDR1 MNHEY, CDR2 SMNVEV (reference sequence). Trimming cost V 0 bases and J 7 bases, with 13 bases left between them. The CDR3 nucleotides read TGTGCCAGCAGTTTATCCCAAAAGGGGAGACAGCCCCAGCATTTT. It yields the protein CASSLSQKGRQPQHF.

CDR3 sequence: CASSPTRTGHEQYF. CDR3 coding DNA: TGCGCCAGCAGCCCTACCAGGACAGGCCACGAGCAGTACTTC. V and J are TRBV5-1 and TRBJ2-7; 7 bases line up with TRBD1. Per germline, CDR1 SGHRS and CDR2 YFSETQ. The CDR3 has 14 residues. Trimming cost V 4 bases and J 5 bases; bases outside gene matches: 9.